This T cell receptor (beta chain) came from a study of blood T cells in healthy people across ages. CDR1 SGHKS and CDR2 YYEKEE come from the germline V gene (reference sequence). V lost 4 bases, J lost 7 bases, and 10 bases stayed unmatched. This CDR3 has 15 amino acids. Through a sample-barcoded 5' primer and a J-beta primer mix, a second PCR was run for about 7 to 12 cycles. TCRdb fed the 5' RACE reads into MiXCR, producing one record per CDR3 protein. The sample shows roughly 1,500,000 distinct CDR3 sequences, 34% of them seen only once. This clonotype was picked up a small number of times. The TCR originated in a woman aged 25 to 39 in good health. Specimen: blood. This chain uses TRBV5-5 with TRBJ1-2; 10 bases align to TRBD1. The CDR3 sequence is CASSNPGQGMGGYTF. DNA for the CDR3: TGTGCCAGCAGCAATCCGGGACAGGGGATGGGTGGCTACACCTTC.